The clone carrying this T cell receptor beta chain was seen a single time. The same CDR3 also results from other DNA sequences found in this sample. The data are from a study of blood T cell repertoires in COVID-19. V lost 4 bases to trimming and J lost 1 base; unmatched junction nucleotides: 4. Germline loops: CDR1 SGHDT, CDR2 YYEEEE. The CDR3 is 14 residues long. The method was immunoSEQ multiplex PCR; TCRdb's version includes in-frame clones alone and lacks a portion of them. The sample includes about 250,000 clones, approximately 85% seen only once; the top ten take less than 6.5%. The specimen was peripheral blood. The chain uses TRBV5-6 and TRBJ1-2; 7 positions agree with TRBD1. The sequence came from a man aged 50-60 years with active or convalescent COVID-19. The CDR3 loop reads CASSLGQVNYGYTF. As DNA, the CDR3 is TGTGCCAGCAGCCTAGGACAGGTTAACTATGGCTACACCTTC. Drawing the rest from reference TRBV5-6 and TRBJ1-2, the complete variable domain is DAGVTQSPTHLIKTRGQQVTLRCSPKSGHDTVSWYQQALGQGPQFIFQYYEEEERQRGNFPDRFSGHQFPNYSSELNVNALLLGDSALYLCASSLGQVNYGYTFGSGTRLTVV.